This T cell receptor beta chain emerged from a study of cytomegalovirus exposure and HLA in healthy donors (dated by TCRdb to 2016 to 2017). Concerning the study at large: An earlier analysis of roughly 500 of the donors reported 250 to 350 Gb of sequence data and roughly 110 million unique TCR beta sequences from approximately 180 million T cells. An early release that covered about 600 HLA-typed donors contained around 330 gigabases of sequencing data and around 85 million unique TCR sequences. The genetic ancestry cluster associated with self-reported Caucasian donors included approximately 85% of the approximately 430 genotyped donors. The study aimed to test whether cataloging public T cell receptors could reveal signatures of past pathogen exposure. Using immunosequencing, the study profiled T cell repertoires from roughly 650 subjects and related those repertoires to cytomegalovirus serostatus. Along with the approximately 650-subject first cohort, a separate validation cohort of more than 90 different subjects was used. High-throughput TCR immunosequencing, statistical association of individual TCRs with disease status, and machine learning were combined to predict cytomegalovirus infection status. In a later analysis, previously published TCR beta repertoires from about 640 donors were re-analyzed and high-resolution HLA genotyping was added so that TCR occurrence patterns could be studied. In the later analysis, no new phenotypic data were used to find candidate immune exposures; instead, reliance was placed on TCR beta sequences and their occurrence across donors. To decide whether each TCR beta V gene segment behaved as functional or pseudogenic, an earlier analysis of nearly 600 of the donors relied on high-throughput TCR beta sequencing. Donor age, sex, ethnicity and CMV serostatus were collected together with the repertoire data. A later genetic analysis took genome-wide SNP genotypes for about 65% of the roughly 670 donors and used that subset as a discovery cohort. All discovery cohort repertoires had been generated using a single sequencing platform. Both class I and class II loci were covered by HLA typing, at four-digit resolution. The number of donors typed differed by locus, with roughly 620-640 for A, B, C, DRB1 and DQB1, more than 500 for DQA1, some 570 for DPA1, and 400 to 490 for DPB1. About five DR-DQ haplotypes were handled as single units for association and clustering, since linkage in the cohort was strong. Among about 360 genotyped donors of the cohort, an average of approximately 250,000 unique TCR beta nucleotide sequences were sequenced per donor, roughly 20% of them non-productive. What the study reported, not specific to this receptor: A later analysis found that HLA-associated TCR beta chains were more clonally expanded and had lower generation probabilities than equally common non-associated chains. An association between a missense DCLRE1C variant and V-gene and J-gene trimming of TCR beta chains was found in a later genetic analysis and replicated in an independent cohort. A further reported finding was that TCR beta sequences accurately predicted the HLA-A and HLA-B alleles for most subjects in the first cohort. A few of the identified cytomegalovirus-associated TCR beta chains were confirmed in vitro to be specific for cytomegalovirus antigens. The 87-base-pair reads could not distinguish some IMGT-functional V segments, including TRBV6-2 and TRBV6-3, so those segments were excluded. CMV serostatus was the only immune exposure information available for the cohort. A cluster of highly shared sequence variants was judged likely to be a technical artifact of the sequencing pipeline. According to a later analysis, TCR association rates differed among HLA loci, with DRB1 alleles showing the most associated TCRs and HLA-C alleles showing the fewest. Approximately 16 rarely observed V segments, including chromosome 9 orphons, were excluded from the earlier analysis of about 600 of the donors because counts were too low. In the study, around 150 TCR beta chains were listed as associated with cytomegalovirus. Broadly in line with IMGT annotations, most TCR beta V segments showed up in productive rearrangements about 90% or about 30% of the time in an earlier analysis of 450 to 750 of the donors. Linkage disequilibrium might explain the correlated functional status among segregating V segments, but an unknown experimental factor could not be ruled out. Cytomegalovirus status was reported to be diagnosed by the classifier with high specificity and sensitivity in both the original and validation cohorts. While some public TCRs were present in many individuals, most TCR sequences turned up only very rarely across donors. The authors suggested that the approach could potentially be extended to other disease states and immunological phenotypes. Several of the top co-occurrence clusters appeared to be linked to parvovirus B19, influenza, CMV and Epstein-Barr virus, according to a later analysis. Only TCR beta chains were sequenced in this cohort, and the absence of alpha or paired-chain data limited detectable features. Compared with the approximately 670-donor mean, donors in an Asian-associated ancestry cluster had fewer N-insertions in productive TCRs, according to a later genetic analysis. A later analysis associated around 16,000 TCR beta sequences with specific HLA alleles at a false discovery rate of 0.05. Assigning TCR associations to individual alleles was difficult when HLA alleles, especially DR and DQ, strongly co-occurred. In a later analysis, most CMV-associated TCR beta chains were found to appear HLA-restricted, with HLA associations seemingly driven largely by CMV exposure. Sequencing depth was assumed to be roughly uniform across donors in the presence/absence analyses, though that assumption may not hold. HLA typing was unavailable for some donors at each locus, so association tests used only the typed subset.

CDR1 and CDR2, per the germline V gene, are MDHEN and SYDVKM. The CDR3 starts with the cysteine, ends with the phenylalanine, and has 16 residues. The retained sequence is limited to the CDR3, 48 bases, with the frame set at the first base. Trimming leaves V shorter by 1 base and J shorter by 5 bases, with the junction holding 3 bases beyond the gene matches. Library method: the immunoSEQ multiplex PCR assay. A mixture of 60 forward primers for TCR Vbeta segments and 13 reverse primers for TCR Jbeta segments was used in the multiplex PCR. Amplification of the CDR3 region of rearranged TCR beta genes was performed with a multiplex PCR assay on genomic DNA. On the Illumina HiSeq System, the amplified TCR beta libraries were sequenced as 87-base-pair reads. Per the source publication's procedure: Across the 700 or so repertoires, a later analysis counted 60 million to 90 million unique TCR beta chains, approximately 10 million of which were shared by at least two donors. Raw reads were error-corrected and collapsed into unique sequences by a nearest-neighbor algorithm in which closely related sequences were merged to remove PCR and sequencing errors. V, D and J gene segments were assigned by aligning CDR3 sequences to IMGT reference sequences. For a sequence to be retained, at least a six-nucleotide match to both a V gene segment and a J gene segment was required. A rearrangement counted as productive if the CDR3 had no stop codons and remained in frame with V and J, and every other rearrangement counted as non-productive. Following IMGT convention, CDR3 was defined as the stretch from the second conserved V-encoded cysteine to the conserved J-encoded phenylalanine. The earlier analysis of about 500 of the donors excluded sequences that lacked an unambiguous match to a single V gene segment. An earlier analysis of approximately 590 of the donors classified V segments as functional when productive rearrangements were above 56.7% and as segregating when the standard deviation between donors was above 5%. To diagnose cytomegalovirus status from the catalog of TCR beta chain sequences, a statistical classification framework was built. In a later analysis, TCR nucleotide sequences were compared against IMGT/GENE-DB human TR gene sequences so that V and J genes could be assigned. A later analysis assigned CDR3 sequences and most-parsimonious VDJ recombination scenarios with the TCRdist pipeline. A later analysis defined each TCR beta chain by its CDR3 amino acid sequence plus V-gene family, and excluded reads lacking a unique V-gene family. As a way to deal with suspected cross-contamination and a sequencing artifact, a later analysis dropped 640 or so nucleotide sequences that were highly shared and had low generation probability. In a later analysis, a clonal expansion index was calculated for each public chain from normalized within-repertoire ranks of inferred template counts. In a later analysis, generation probabilities were computed with a VDJ recombination model fitted to out-of-frame rearrangements, and the resulting probabilities were checked against IGoR. Hypergeometric tests were used in a later analysis to score TCR-TCR, TCR-HLA and TCR-CMV co-occurrence, with a repertoire-size bias correction applied to the TCR pairs. A later analysis estimated false discovery rates by permuting HLA or CMV assignments 20 times. In a later analysis, co-occurring TCRs were grouped using DBSCAN, and TCRdist sequence similarity was added for clustering within HLA-allele-positive subsets. Repertoires with fewer than 30,000 or more than 120,000 public chains, plus five repertoires with anomalous nucleotide sharing, were excluded from co-occurrence clustering. Imported from immuneACCESS, the table was reduced by TCRdb to in-frame sequences with V and J called. These copies leave out some clones; in studies compared against another copy, an unresolved V gene accounts for under half, and the cause of the remainder is not known. That table gives V, J and clone size, and the DNA gave D and trimming. Across this sample there are over 150,000 clones, with about 65% seen only once. The ten biggest clones cover approximately 3% of the sample.

Worth noting for this clone: It has no known antigen specificity. No clone much larger than this one lies a single base away; base qualities are absent.

The cohort was made up of about 670 healthy bone marrow donors. At the time of sampling, all cohort members were nominally healthy, though unrecorded immune exposures were likely present. The donor tested CMV seronegative and was one of the 352 seronegative cohort members. Each donor provided a peripheral blood sample, and peripheral blood mononuclear cells were used for TCR beta sequencing. Genomic DNA extraction from the blood cell samples was performed with the Qiagen DNeasy Blood Extraction Kit. The sequence is built from TRBV28 and TRBJ1-5, with 12 junctional bases fitting TRBD1. The sample was PBMCs. This TCR was recovered from a woman in her twenties or thirties in good health and CMV-seronegative. At the DNA level, the sequence is TGTGCCAGCAGTTTATCGGGACAGGGGGCAGATCAGCCCCAGCATTTT. This codes for CASSLSGQGADQPQHF.